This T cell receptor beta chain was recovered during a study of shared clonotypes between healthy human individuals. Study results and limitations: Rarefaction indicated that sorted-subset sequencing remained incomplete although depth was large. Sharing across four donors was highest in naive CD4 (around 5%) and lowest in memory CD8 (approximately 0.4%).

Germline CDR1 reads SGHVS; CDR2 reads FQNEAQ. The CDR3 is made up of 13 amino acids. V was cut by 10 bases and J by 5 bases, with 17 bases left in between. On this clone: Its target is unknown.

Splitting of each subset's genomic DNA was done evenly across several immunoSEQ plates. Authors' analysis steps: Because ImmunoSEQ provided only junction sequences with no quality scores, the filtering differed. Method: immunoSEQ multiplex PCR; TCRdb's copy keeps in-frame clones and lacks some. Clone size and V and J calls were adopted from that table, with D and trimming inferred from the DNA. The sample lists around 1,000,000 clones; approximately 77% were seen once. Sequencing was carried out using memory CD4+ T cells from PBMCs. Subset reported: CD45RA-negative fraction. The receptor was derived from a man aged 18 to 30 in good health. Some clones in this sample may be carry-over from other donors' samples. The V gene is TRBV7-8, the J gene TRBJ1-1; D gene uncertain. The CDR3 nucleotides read TGTGCCACCAGGACCCCTCGGGCGACTGAAGCTTTCTTT. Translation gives CATRTPRATEAFF.